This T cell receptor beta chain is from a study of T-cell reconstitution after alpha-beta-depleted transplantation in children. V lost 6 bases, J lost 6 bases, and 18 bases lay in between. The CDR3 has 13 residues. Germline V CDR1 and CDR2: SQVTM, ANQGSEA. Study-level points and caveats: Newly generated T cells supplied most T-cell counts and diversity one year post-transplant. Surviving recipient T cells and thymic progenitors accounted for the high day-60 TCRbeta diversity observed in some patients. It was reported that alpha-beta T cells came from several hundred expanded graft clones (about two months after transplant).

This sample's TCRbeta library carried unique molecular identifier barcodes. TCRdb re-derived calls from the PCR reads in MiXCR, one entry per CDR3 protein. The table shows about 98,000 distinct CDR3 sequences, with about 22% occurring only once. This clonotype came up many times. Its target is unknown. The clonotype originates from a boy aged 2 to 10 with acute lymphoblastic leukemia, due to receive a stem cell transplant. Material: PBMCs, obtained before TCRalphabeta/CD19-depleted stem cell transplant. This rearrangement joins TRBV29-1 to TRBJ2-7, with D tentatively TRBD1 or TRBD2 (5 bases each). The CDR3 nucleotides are TGCAGCGTGAGAGGGACGATCCTCTCCGAGCAGTACTTC. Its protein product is CSVRGTILSEQYF.